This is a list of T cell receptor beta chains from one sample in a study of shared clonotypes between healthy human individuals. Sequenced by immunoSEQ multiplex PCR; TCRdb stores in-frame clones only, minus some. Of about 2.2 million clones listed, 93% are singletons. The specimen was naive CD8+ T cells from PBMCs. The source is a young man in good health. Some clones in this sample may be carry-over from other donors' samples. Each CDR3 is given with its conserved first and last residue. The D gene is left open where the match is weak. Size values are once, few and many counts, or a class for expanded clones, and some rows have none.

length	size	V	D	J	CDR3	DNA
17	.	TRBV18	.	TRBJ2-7	CASSPPTMNEGAYEQYF	TGTGCCAGCTCACCACCGACAATGAACGAGGGGGCCTACGAGCAGTACTTC
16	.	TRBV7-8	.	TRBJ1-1	CASSPPYSSGATEAFF	TGTGCCAGCAGCCCACCTTACTCTTCGGGGGCCACTGAAGCTTTCTTT
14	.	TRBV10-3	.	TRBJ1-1	CAISERGDGTEAFF	TGTGCCATCAGTGAGAGAGGGGATGGCACTGAAGCTTTCTTT
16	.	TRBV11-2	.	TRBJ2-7	CASSLQRGRRAYEQYF	TGTGCCAGCAGCTTACAACGGGGGCGCAGGGCCTACGAGCAGTACTTC
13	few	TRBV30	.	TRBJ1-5	CAWSGVSNQPQHF	TGTGCCTGGAGTGGAGTTAGCAATCAGCCCCAGCATTTT
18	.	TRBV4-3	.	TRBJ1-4	CASSQDRFRSGGGEKLFF	TGCGCCAGCAGCCAAGATCGCTTTCGCTCGGGGGGTGGTGAAAAACTGTTTTTT
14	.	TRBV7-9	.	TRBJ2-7	CASSLDGLDYEQYF	TGTGCCAGCAGCTTAGACGGCCTGGACTACGAGCAGTACTTC
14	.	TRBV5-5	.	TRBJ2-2	CASSPRLNTGELFF	TGTGCCAGCAGCCCGAGACTAAACACCGGGGAGCTGTTTTTT
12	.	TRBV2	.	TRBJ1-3	CASDGAGNTIYF	TGTGCCAGTGACGGAGCTGGAAACACCATATATTTT
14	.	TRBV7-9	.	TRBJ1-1	CASRPTYRGTEAFF	TGTGCCAGCAGACCCACCTATCGAGGCACTGAAGCTTTCTTT
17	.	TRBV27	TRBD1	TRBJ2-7	CASSLSRTGKITYEQYF	TGTGCCAGCAGTTTATCCCGGACAGGAAAAATCACCTACGAGCAGTACTTC